The next 28 T cell receptor beta chains were all read from a single sample in a study of T cells in Graves' hyperthyroidism and ophthalmopathy. RNA transcripts yielded amplified TCR beta CDR3 regions. When the TCR CDR3 underwent first-round RT-PCR, the HTBI primer set was used. Each CDR3 protein gets one entry after TCRdb re-called the multiplex PCR reads with MiXCR. The sample records almost 600,000 distinct CDR3 sequences, about 45% being singletons. The sequenced sample was peripheral blood or thyroid tissue (not recorded which). The source is a woman younger than 35 with Graves' hyperthyroidism.

The table lists this clonotype with many counts. This chain connects TRBV7-9 to TRBJ1-6, with D possibly being TRBD1 (6 bases). This CDR3 has 14 residues. The V end lost 1 base, the J end lost 7 bases, and 8 bases lay between the germline ends. Germline V gene lookup returns CDR1 SEHNR and CDR2 FQNEAQ (reference sequence). The CDR3 region is CASSLGGRNSPLHF. As DNA, the CDR3 is TGTGCCAGCAGCTTAGGGGGGCGAAATTCACCCCTCCACTTT.

This clonotype was seen many times. The J gene is TRBJ2-7, the V gene TRBV4-2, with D maybe TRBD2 (5 bases). The CDR3 consists of 14 residues. CDR1 and CDR2 (germline): LGHNA, YNFKEQ. Trimming took 4 bases from V and 2 from J, leaving 12 bases between them. CDR3 nucleotides: TGTGCCAGCAGCCGAAACGCGGGCCCCTACGAGCAGTACTTC. This codes for CASSRNAGPYEQYF.

This clonotype was counted ten times or more. The V call is TRBV24-1, the J call TRBJ1-2; D uncertain. Germline loops: CDR1 KGHDR, CDR2 SFDVKD. This CDR3 contains 14 residues. Trimming shortened V by 3 bases and J by 4 bases, and 11 bases separated the two germline ends. CDR3 in amino acids: CATSDPPRVYGYTF. The CDR3 coding sequence is TGTGCCACCAGTGATCCCCCCCGGGTCTATGGCTACACCTTC.

The genes are TRBV4-2 and TRBJ2-7, with D maybe TRBD1 (5 bases). The CDR3 is 15 residues long. Trimming stripped 0 bases from V and 6 bases from J, with 15 bases between. CDR1 LGHNA and CDR2 YNFKEQ come from the germline V gene. The CDR3 reads CASSQEGVREVEQYF. The CDR3 DNA reads TGTGCCAGCAGCCAAGAAGGCGTCAGGGAAGTCGAGCAGTACTTC.

In regard to this clonotype: A much more abundant neighbour one base away suggests this may be a read error. V is TRBV7-2 and J is TRBJ2-7, with D perhaps TRBD1 or TRBD2 (5 bases each). Germline loops: CDR1 SGHTA, CDR2 FQGNSA. This CDR3 is 15 amino acids long. The V gene lost 5 bases and the J gene lost 4 bases, with 18 bases spanning the gap. The CDR3 reads CASSTPGAALYEQYF. The CDR3 region has the DNA TGTGCCAGCAGCACACCCGGGGCAGCGCTTTACGAGCAGTACTTC.

This clonotype was picked up many times. The chain carries TRBV6-6 and TRBJ1-1; D gene unclear. From germline, CDR1 is MNHNY and CDR2 SVGAGI (reference sequence). V was trimmed by 6 bases and J by 1 base, leaving 18 bases between them. CDR3 size: 16 residues. CDR3 region: CASSPPLVGTNTEAFF. In nucleotides, the CDR3 is TGTGCCAGCAGCCCACCCCTAGTGGGAACGAACACTGAAGCTTTCTTT.

This clonotype has only one observation. The chain uses TRBV20-1 and TRBJ2-6, with D perhaps matching TRBD2 (5 bases). This CDR3 region has 15 residues. Trimming removed 0 bases at V and 11 bases at J, with 17 bases between. Germline V CDR1 and CDR2: DFQATT, SNEGSKA (reference sequence). The CDR3 loop is CSARDLMGVTYVLTF. CDR3 sequence (DNA): TGCAGTGCTAGAGATCTCATGGGAGTGACCTACGTCCTGACTTTC.

The sample holds many counts of this clonotype. The chain links TRBV5-8 to TRBJ2-7, with TRBD1 matching over 8 bases. Unmatched junction bases numbered 6, after V lost 2 bases and J lost 5 bases. Germline V gene sequence: CDR1 SGHTS, CDR2 YDEGEE. This CDR3 has 14 amino acids. Written as DNA, the CDR3 is TGTGCCAGCAGCTTATCAGGGGGCTTCCACGAGCAGTACTTC. The encoded protein is CASSLSGGFHEQYF.

This clonotype was picked up a small number of times. The chain has TRBV20-1 and TRBJ1-4; unclear D gene. Trimming shortened V by 7 bases and J by 6 bases, and 15 bases separated the two germline ends. CDR3 length: 13 amino acids. The germline V gene encodes CDR1 DFQATT and CDR2 SNEGSKA (reference sequence). The CDR3 protein is CSGLNGVDEKLFF. DNA for the CDR3: TGCAGTGGTTTGAACGGAGTGGATGAAAAACTGTTTTTT.

V usage is TRBV29-1 and J usage is TRBJ2-2; no clear D. The V end lost 3 bases, the J end lost 5 bases, and 13 bases lay between the germline ends. The CDR3 contains 14 residues. Germline CDR1 SQVTM, CDR2 ANQGSEA. The CDR3: CSVELHHGTGELFF. Written as DNA, the CDR3 is TGCAGCGTTGAGCTCCATCATGGTACCGGGGAGCTGTTTTTT.

The rearrangement links TRBV10-3 to TRBJ1-1; D is perhaps TRBD1 (5 bases). The CDR3 length is 14 residues. Per germline, CDR1 ENHRY and CDR2 SYGVKD. Trimming shortened V by 5 bases and J by 2 bases, and 12 bases separated the two germline ends. CDR3 protein: CAISSLGVNTEAFF. The CDR3, as DNA: TGTGCCATCAGTAGCCTAGGGGTCAACACTGAAGCTTTCTTT.

This clonotype was seen more than once but under ten times. The gene calls are TRBV30 and TRBJ1-5; D gene unclear. This CDR3 region has 12 residues. Trimming removed 5 bases from V and 5 bases from J, with 10 bases in between. CDR1 and CDR2 from the germline V gene are GTSNPN and SVGIG (reference sequence). The CDR3 bases are TGTGCCTGGTATAACATTTATCAGCCCCAGCATTTT. Its translation: CAWYNIYQPQHF.

This clonotype was picked up one time. The chain joins TRBV20-1 to TRBJ1-5; 8 bases are a match to TRBD1. The CDR3 spans 14 residues. CDR1 and CDR2 (germline): DFQATT, SNEGSKA (reference sequence). The CDR3 region has the DNA TGCAGCTTAGTAGACAGGGGCCGAAATCAGCCCCAGCATTTT. Residues: CSLVDRGRNQPQHF.

This clonotype was detected ten times or more. The chain combines TRBV2 with TRBJ1-5, with D maybe TRBD1 (5 bases). CDR3 size: 14 residues. The germline gives CDR1 SNHLY, CDR2 FYNNEI. Deletions cut 10 bases from V and 1 base from J, with 14 bases between. The CDR3 DNA follows: TGTGCCATAGACCGGGACCGCAGCAATCAGCCCCAGCATTTT. As protein: CAIDRDRSNQPQHF.

This clonotype came up many times. The chain links TRBV12-3 or TRBV12-4 to TRBJ1-4, with D perhaps TRBD1 (5 bases). The CDR3 consists of 13 residues. The V gene lost 6 bases and the J gene lost 5 bases, with 10 bases spanning the gap. This CDR3 is CASRQVMNEKLFF. The CDR3 bases are TGTGCCAGCAGACAGGTTATGAATGAAAAACTGTTTTTT.

The table lists this clonotype with many counts. The chain carries TRBV20-1 and TRBJ1-2; tentative D call: TRBD1 (5 bases). The CDR3 totals 15 residues. The germline gives CDR1 DFQATT, CDR2 SNEGSKA (reference sequence). Deletions cut 0 bases from V and 0 bases from J, with 11 bases between. CDR3 sequence: CSARDVGGSNYGYTF. The CDR3 DNA follows: TGCAGTGCTAGAGATGTCGGGGGGTCTAACTATGGCTACACCTTC.

The chain joins TRBV2 to TRBJ1-6, with TRBD1 as a possible D gene (5 bases). Per germline, CDR1 SNHLY and CDR2 FYNNEI. Trimming shortened V by 3 bases and J by 5 bases, and 11 bases separated the two germline ends. The CDR3 spans 15 residues. The CDR3, as DNA: TGTGCCAGCAGTGATTGGCAGGGCAATAATTCACCCCTCCACTTT. Translating gives CASSDWQGNNSPLHF.

This chain uses TRBV6-1 with TRBJ2-3, with D uncertain. The germline V gene has CDR1 MNHNS and CDR2 SASEGT. V lost 2 bases and J 0 bases, leaving 9 bases between the germline ends. This CDR3 region has 15 residues. Here the CDR3 reads CASSEHRPSTDTQYF. In nucleotides, the CDR3 is TGTGCCAGCAGTGAACACCGACCTAGCACAGATACGCAGTATTTT.

V usage is TRBV12-5 and J usage is TRBJ2-7; 7 bases are shared with TRBD2. CDR3 size: 13 residues. Germline V gives CDR1 LGHNT, CDR2 FRNRAP. After removal of 3 bases from V and 7 bases from J, the junction contained 6 bases not matched to a gene. The CDR3 region has the DNA TGTGCTAGTGGTTTCGATGGGGGGGATGAGCAGTACTTC. Protein product: CASGFDGGDEQYF.

The table lists this clonotype with many counts. This chain uses TRBV7-9 with TRBJ1-2; unclear D gene. The V end was cut by 3 bases, the J end by 6 bases, with 8 bases between. Germline V CDR1 and CDR2: SEHNR, FQNEAQ (reference sequence). The CDR3 totals 12 residues. CDR3 DNA sequence: TGTGCCAGCAGCTTCGAGCTTGATGGCTACACCTTC. This encodes CASSFELDGYTF.

This clonotype was picked up many times. The gene calls are TRBV6-6 and TRBJ1-1; D gene unclear. Germline loops: CDR1 MNHNY, CDR2 SVGAGI (reference sequence). V lost 2 bases and J lost 2, with 6 bases in between. CDR3 length: 13 residues. This CDR3 is CASSYLSNTEAFF. In DNA, the CDR3 is TGTGCCAGCAGTTACCTCTCAAACACTGAAGCTTTCTTT.

V is TRBV9 and J is TRBJ1-6, with D hard to call. The CDR3 is made up of 13 amino acids. The germline CDR1 and CDR2 sequences are SGDLS and YYNGEE. V lost 9 bases, J lost 8 bases, and 15 bases lay in between. The chain's CDR3 is CATQPVPDSPLHF. CDR3 DNA sequence: TGTGCCACCCAGCCGGTACCGGATTCACCCCTCCACTTT.

This clonotype was picked up many times. The chain recombines TRBV9 with TRBJ2-7, with TRBD1 matching 8 bases. Germline lookup yields CDR1 SGDLS and CDR2 YYNGEE. V lost 3 bases, J lost 2 bases, and 10 bases stayed unmatched. The CDR3 sequence is 16 residues long. CDR3 sequence reads: CASSAKDRVSTYEQYF. The CDR3 region has the DNA TGTGCCAGCAGCGCAAAGGACAGGGTGTCAACCTACGAGCAGTACTTC.

This clonotype showed up just a few times. The rearrangement links TRBV19 to TRBJ2-7; D might be TRBD2 (5 bases). Trimming cost V 4 bases and J 3 bases, with 22 bases left between them. This CDR3 spans 17 amino acids. Germline CDR1 is LNHDA and CDR2 is SQIVND (reference sequence). CDR3 residues: CASSTRGRQSLNYEQYF. The CDR3 nucleotides read TGTGCCAGTAGTACCCGCGGGCGTCAGTCCCTTAACTACGAGCAGTACTTC.

This chain joins TRBV2 and TRBJ1-1; 9 bases map to TRBD1. V lost 5 bases and J lost 9; bases outside the gene matches: 16. This CDR3 spans 16 amino acids. The V gene's germline CDR1 is SNHLY and CDR2 FYNNEI. The DNA of the CDR3 is TGTGCCAGCAGTCCGGGACAGGGTGGAATGTCCGTTAAAGCTTTCTTT. Translation gives CASSPGQGGMSVKAFF.

This sequence joins TRBV20-1 and TRBJ1-4, with D uncertain. CDR1 is DFQATT and CDR2 is SNEGSKA in the germline V gene (reference sequence). The CDR3 has 15 residues. Trimming took off 0 bases at V and 8 bases at J, with 16 bases between the two ends. This CDR3 reads CSARDPAGVGEKLFF. The CDR3 nucleotides read TGCAGTGCTAGAGATCCGGCGGGAGTGGGGGAAAAACTGTTTTTT.

This clonotype was detected a few times. The J gene is TRBJ2-5, the V gene TRBV3-1; 15 bases fit TRBD2. V lost 0 bases and J lost 7; bases outside the gene matches: 12. Germline loops: CDR1 LGHDT, CDR2 YNNKEL (reference sequence). This CDR3 region has 19 residues. The CDR3 bases are TGTGCCAGCAGCCAAGATTTTGGACTAGCGGGAGGGGGTATCGGGACCCAGTACTTC. Its translation is CASSQDFGLAGGGIGTQYF.

This rearrangement joins TRBV15 to TRBJ1-1; D ambiguous. Per germline, CDR1 LNHNV and CDR2 YYDKDF (reference sequence). V lost 3 bases and J lost 1, with 12 bases in between. There are 15 residues in the CDR3. CDR3 residues: CATSSWRVGNTEAFF. CDR3 in DNA: TGTGCCACCAGCAGCTGGCGGGTCGGGAACACTGAAGCTTTCTTT.